This T cell receptor beta chain stems from a study of blood T cell repertoires in COVID-19. Across the whole study: PBMCs, B-cell-depleted T cells, or T cells provided the cDNA or gDNA that made up the material.

Germline CDR1 is SGHVS and CDR2 is FQNEAQ. This CDR3 spans 14 amino acids. Trimming pared 5 bases from V and 2 bases from J, leaving 12 bases between. TCRdb's table, derived via immunoSEQ multiplex PCR, lists solely in-frame clones and lacks some. This sample yields roughly 100,000 clones, of which 81% are seen a single time; approximately 38% belongs to the top ten. The sample consisted of peripheral blood. The gene calls are TRBV7-8 and TRBJ1-2, with D possibly being TRBD1 (5 bases). The clonotype was recovered from a man older than 75 with acute or convalescent COVID-19. This CDR3 is CASSRTTQNYGYTF. In nucleotides, the CDR3 is TGTGCCAGCAGCCGGACAACCCAGAACTATGGCTACACCTTC.